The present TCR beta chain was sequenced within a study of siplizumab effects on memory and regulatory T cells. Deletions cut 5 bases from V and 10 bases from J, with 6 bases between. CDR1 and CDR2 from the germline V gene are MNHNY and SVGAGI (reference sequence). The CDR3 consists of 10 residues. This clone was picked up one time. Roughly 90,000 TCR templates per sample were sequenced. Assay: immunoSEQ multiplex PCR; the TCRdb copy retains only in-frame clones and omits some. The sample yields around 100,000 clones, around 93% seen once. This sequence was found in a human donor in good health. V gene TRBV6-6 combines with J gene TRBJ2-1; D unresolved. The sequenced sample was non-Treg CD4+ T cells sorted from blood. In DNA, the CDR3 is TGTGCCAGCAGTAGTCTAGAGCAGTTCTTC. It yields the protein CASSSLEQFF.